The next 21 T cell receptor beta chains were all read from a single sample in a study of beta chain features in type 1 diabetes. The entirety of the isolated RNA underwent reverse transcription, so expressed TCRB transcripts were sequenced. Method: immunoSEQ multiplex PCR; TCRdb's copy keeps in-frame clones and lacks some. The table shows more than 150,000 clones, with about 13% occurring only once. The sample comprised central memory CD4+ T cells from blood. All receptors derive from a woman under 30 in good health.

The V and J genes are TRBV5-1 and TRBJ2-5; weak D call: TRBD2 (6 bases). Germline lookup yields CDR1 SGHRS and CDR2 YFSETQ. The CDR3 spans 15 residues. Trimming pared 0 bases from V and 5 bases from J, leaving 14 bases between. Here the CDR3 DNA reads TGCGCCAGCAGCTTGGCAGAGCGGGTGTGGGAGACCCAGTACTTC. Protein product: CASSLAERVWETQYF.

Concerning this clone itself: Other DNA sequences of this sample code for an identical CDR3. The CDR3 coding sequence is TGTGCCAGCGGCCAGGGGTACTATGGCTACACCTTC. This sequence encodes CASGQGYYGYTF. V and J are TRBV28 and TRBJ1-2; D possibly corresponds to TRBD1 (6 bases). V lost 8 bases and J 3 bases, leaving 10 bases between the germline ends. Germline V gene sequence: CDR1 MDHEN, CDR2 SYDVKM. The CDR3 contains 12 residues.

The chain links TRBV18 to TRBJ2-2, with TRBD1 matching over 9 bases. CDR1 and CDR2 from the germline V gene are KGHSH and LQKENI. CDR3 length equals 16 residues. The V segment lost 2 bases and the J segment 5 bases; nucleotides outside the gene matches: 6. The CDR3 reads CASSPVQGAQTGELFF. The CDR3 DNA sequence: TGTGCCAGCTCACCAGTACAGGGGGCGCAGACCGGGGAGCTGTTTTTT.

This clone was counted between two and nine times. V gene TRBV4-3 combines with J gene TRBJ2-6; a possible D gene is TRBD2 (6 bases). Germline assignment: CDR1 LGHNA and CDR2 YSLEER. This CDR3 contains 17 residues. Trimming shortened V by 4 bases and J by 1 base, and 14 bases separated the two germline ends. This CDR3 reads CASSPGRIRSGANVLTF. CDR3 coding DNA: TGCGCCAGCAGCCCGGGGAGGATAAGGTCTGGGGCCAACGTCCTGACTTTC.

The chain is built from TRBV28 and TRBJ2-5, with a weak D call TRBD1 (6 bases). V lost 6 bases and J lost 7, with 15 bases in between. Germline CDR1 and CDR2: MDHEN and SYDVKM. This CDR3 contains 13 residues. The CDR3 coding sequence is TGTGCCAGCAGGCCTACAGGGTCGGTGACCCAGTACTTC. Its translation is CASRPTGSVTQYF.

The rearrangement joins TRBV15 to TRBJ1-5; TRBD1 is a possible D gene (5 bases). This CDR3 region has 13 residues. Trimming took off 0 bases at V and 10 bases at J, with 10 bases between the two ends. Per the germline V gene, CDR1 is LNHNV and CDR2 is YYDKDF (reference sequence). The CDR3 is CATSRDRALPQHF. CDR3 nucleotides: TGTGCCACCAGCAGAGACAGGGCCCTTCCCCAGCATTTT.

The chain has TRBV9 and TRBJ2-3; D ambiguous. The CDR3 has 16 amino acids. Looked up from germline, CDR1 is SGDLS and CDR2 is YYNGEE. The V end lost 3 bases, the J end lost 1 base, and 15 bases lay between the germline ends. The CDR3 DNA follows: TGTGCCAGCAGCGGTATCACAAAATCAGGCACAGATACGCAGTATTTT. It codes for CASSGITKSGTDTQYF.

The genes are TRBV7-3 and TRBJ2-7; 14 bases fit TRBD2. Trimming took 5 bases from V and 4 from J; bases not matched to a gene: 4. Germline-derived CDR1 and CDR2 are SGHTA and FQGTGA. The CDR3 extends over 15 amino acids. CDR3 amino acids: CASSPRTSGRYEQYF. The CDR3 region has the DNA TGTGCCAGCAGCCCGAGGACTAGCGGGAGGTACGAGCAGTACTTC. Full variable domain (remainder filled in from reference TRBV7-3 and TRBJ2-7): GAGVSQTPSNKVTEKGKYVELRCDPISGHTALYWYRQSLGQGPEFLIYFQGTGAADDSGLPNDRFFAVRPEGSVSTLKIQRTERGDSAVYLCASSPRTSGRYEQYFGPGTRLTVT.

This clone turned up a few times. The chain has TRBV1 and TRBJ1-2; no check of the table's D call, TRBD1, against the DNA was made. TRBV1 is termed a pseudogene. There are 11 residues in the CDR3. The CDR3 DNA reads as TGCACCAGCAGCCCGCAGGATGGCTACACCTTC. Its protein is CTSSPQDGYTF.

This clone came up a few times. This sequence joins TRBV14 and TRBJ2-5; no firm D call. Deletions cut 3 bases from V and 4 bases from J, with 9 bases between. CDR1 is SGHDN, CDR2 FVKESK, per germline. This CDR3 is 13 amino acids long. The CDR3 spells CASSHQVRETQYF. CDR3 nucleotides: TGTGCCAGCAGCCATCAGGTCCGAGAGACCCAGTACTTC.

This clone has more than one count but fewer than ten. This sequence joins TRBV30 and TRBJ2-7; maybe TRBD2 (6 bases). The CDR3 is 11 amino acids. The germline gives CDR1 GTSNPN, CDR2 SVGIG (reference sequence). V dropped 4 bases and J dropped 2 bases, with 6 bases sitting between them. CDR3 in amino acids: CAWTSAYEQYF. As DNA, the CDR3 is TGTGCCTGGACTAGCGCCTACGAGCAGTACTTC.

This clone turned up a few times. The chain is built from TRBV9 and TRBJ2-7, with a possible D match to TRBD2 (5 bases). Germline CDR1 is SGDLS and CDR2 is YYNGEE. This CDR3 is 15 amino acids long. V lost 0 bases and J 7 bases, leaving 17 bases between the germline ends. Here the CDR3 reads CASSVAGGSFREQYF. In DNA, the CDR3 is TGTGCCAGCAGCGTAGCTGGCGGGTCATTCCGGGAGCAGTACTTC.

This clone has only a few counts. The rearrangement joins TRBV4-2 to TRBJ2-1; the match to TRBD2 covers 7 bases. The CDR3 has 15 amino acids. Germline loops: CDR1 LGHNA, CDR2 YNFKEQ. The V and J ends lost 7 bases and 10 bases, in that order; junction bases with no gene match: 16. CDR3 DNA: TGTGCCAGCAAGGACGGGAGGCCCGACGGGGCGGAGCAGTTCTTC. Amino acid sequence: CASKDGRPDGAEQFF.

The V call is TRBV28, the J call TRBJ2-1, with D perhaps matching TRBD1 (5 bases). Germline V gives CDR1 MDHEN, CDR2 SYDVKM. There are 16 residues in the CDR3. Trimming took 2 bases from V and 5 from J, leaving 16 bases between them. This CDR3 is CASSLGVQGRNNEQFF. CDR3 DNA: TGTGCCAGCAGTTTAGGGGTCCAGGGTCGAAACAATGAGCAGTTCTTC.

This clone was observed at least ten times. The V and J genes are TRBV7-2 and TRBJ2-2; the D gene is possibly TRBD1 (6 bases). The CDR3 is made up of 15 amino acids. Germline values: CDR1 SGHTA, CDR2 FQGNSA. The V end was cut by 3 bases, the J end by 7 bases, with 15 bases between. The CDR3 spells CASSFRGNDGGELFF. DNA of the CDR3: TGTGCCAGCAGCTTTAGGGGGAATGACGGCGGGGAGCTGTTTTTT.

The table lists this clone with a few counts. The CDR3 reads CSAATGGFVMNTGELFF. The CDR3 DNA reads as TGCAGCGCCGCAACGGGAGGGTTCGTTATGAACACCGGGGAGCTGTTTTTT. The chain joins TRBV29-1 to TRBJ2-2, with TRBD2 matching 8 bases. With V trimmed by 7 bases and J by 1 base, 14 bases remained unmatched. The CDR3 has 17 residues. Per the germline V gene, CDR1 is SQVTM and CDR2 is ANQGSEA.

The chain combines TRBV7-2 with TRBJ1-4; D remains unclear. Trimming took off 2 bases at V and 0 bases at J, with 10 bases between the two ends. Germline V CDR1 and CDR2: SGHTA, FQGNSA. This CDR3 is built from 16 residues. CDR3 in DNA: TGTGCCAGCAGCTTAAGTTTCAGTGCAACTAATGAAAAACTGTTTTTT. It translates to CASSLSFSATNEKLFF.

CDR3 protein: CASSRDGGIRPSYNEQFF. The DNA for the CDR3 is TGCGCCAGCAGCCGAGACGGGGGGATTCGTCCCTCCTACAATGAGCAGTTCTTC. The chain has TRBV4-1 and TRBJ2-1; 7 bases agree with TRBD2. The CDR3 is made up of 18 amino acids. V lost 4 bases and J lost 0; bases outside the gene matches: 12. Germline V gives CDR1 MGHRA, CDR2 YSYEKL.

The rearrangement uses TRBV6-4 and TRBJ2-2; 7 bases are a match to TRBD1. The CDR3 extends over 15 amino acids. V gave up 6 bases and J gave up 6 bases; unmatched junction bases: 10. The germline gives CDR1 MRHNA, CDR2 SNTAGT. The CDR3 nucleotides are TGTGCCAGCAGCGCCCGACAGGGACGGGCCGGGGAGCTGTTTTTT. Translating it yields CASSARQGRAGELFF.

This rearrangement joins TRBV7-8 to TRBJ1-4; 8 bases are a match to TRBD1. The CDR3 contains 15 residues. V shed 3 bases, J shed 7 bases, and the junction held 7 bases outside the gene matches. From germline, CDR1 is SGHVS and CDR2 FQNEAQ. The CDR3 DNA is TGTGCCAGCAGCTTGCGGACAGGGTGGGCTGAAAAACTGTTTTTT. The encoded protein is CASSLRTGWAEKLFF.

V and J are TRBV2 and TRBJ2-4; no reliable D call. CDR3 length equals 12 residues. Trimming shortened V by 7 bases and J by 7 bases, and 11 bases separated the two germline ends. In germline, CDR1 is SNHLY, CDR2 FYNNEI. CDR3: CASTPTNNIQYF. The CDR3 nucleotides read TGTGCCAGCACCCCTACGAACAACATTCAGTACTTC.